This T cell receptor beta chain was sequenced during a study of T cells in tumors after PD-1 blockade. Here immunoSEQ multiplex PCR was the method, and the copy in TCRdb shows in-frame clones only, minus some. The table includes approximately 47,000 clones, roughly 80% detected once. In germline, CDR1 is LGHDT, CDR2 YNNKEL (reference sequence). The CDR3 consists of 14 residues. V lost 3 bases and J 5 bases, leaving 13 bases between the germline ends. This clone was recorded only once. The sequence came from a human donor with basal cell carcinoma. Sequencing used PBMCs, obtained before anti-PD-1 treatment. The chain uses TRBV3-1 (or the pseudogene TRBV3-2) and TRBJ2-5; no clear D. The CDR3: CASSQIGSTETQYF. In DNA, the CDR3 is TGTGCCAGCAGCCAGATTGGGTCAACTGAGACCCAGTACTTC.